The present T cell receptor beta chain was sequenced within a study of blood T cell repertoires in COVID-19 (dated by TCRdb to about 2020). A note on the overall study: The collaborator samples originated in the United States, Italy and Spain and spanned the acute and convalescent phases of COVID-19. The prospective study material was composed of cDNA or gDNA derived from T cells, B-cell-depleted T cells, or PBMCs. Subjects who had been exposed to COVID-19, were actively infected with it, or had recovered from it provided the deeply sampled blood TCRbeta repertoires that made up the dataset. A freely available public database, intended as a resource for researchers studying the immune response to SARS-CoV-2, is where the repertoires were released. The samples were drawn from two sources: the first 160 participants of the ongoing ImmuneRACE study, and about 1,300 subjects contributed by 6 global collaborators. A de-identified subject ID, COVID-19 status, age in years and sex were almost always included in the sample metadata. Where available, HLA class I and class II types were taken from metadata supplied by the sample provider and were not determined by assay-based typing. Study-wide findings and limitations: Clinical and demographic metadata were provided uncurated, with the amount varying by source and participant.

This clone came up a few times. No cognate antigen has been identified for it. No much larger clone is present one base from it, and per-base qualities are unavailable. At one collaborating source in Seattle, patients were enrolled during active infection and were followed longitudinally through the course of disease. The collaborating institutions used their own protocols to collect whole blood in K2EDTA tubes. For TCRbeta analysis, collaborators shipped samples in one of three forms: frozen whole blood, isolated PBMCs, or DNA extracted from either of those sample types. The CDR3 goes from the cysteine to the phenylalanine over 13 residues. The kept DNA is CDR3 alone, 39 bases in frame from the first base. The germline ends are 19 bases apart after V is trimmed by 3 bases and J by 11 bases. The germline V gene (reference sequence) sets CDR1 to GTSNPN and CDR2 to SVGIG. The immunoSEQ Assay, a bias-controlled multiplex PCR, was used to amplify TCRbeta CDR3 regions from genomic DNA. The study's processing was this. The number of nucleated cells in each sample was estimated from the amplification of reference gene primers within the assay. Sequence reads were collapsed and filtered to measure the absolute abundance of every unique TCRbeta CDR3 rearrangement. For each sample, productive Simpson clonality was calculated as the square root of Simpson's diversity index over productive rearrangements. TCRdb took this table from immuneACCESS and kept in-frame rearrangements with V and J called. Such tables lack part of the clones; where checked against another copy, unresolved V genes explain under half of the gap, and the rest is unexplained. V, J and clone size are taken as reported in that table, and D and trimming were inferred from the DNA itself. The sample table records around 300,000 clones; 75% to 90% of these occur just once. The top ten hold less than 3.5% of the sample.

Sequencing was performed on peripheral blood. The clonotype was recovered from a woman aged 25-40 years with COVID-19, enrolled during active disease. The sequence joins TRBV30 to TRBJ1-1; 5 matching bases give a weak D call of TRBD1. The CDR3 reads CAWSRWQGASAFF. The DNA reads TGTGCCTGGAGCCGCTGGCAGGGTGCTTCGGCTTTCTTT.